This T cell receptor (beta chain) stems from a study of cytomegalovirus exposure and HLA in healthy donors. Background on the study: Unique TCRs from HLA-typed donors, some 85 million of them, were held in an early data release.

The PCR used 60 Vbeta and 13 Jbeta primers. Data came from immunoSEQ multiplex PCR; TCRdb stores just in-frame clones and leaves some out. The data contain approximately 91,000 clones, around 59% of them singletons. A note on this clone: The antigen remains undetermined.

Germline CDR1 MNHNY, CDR2 SVGAGI (reference sequence). The J segment lost 4 bases and the V segment lost 2 bases, leaving 7 bases of the junction unmatched. This CDR3 has 16 residues. Points from the study as a whole: The only immune exposure information that was available was CMV serostatus. Follow-up analysis seemed to connect common viral pathogens with several of the most significant clusters identified.

This clonotype was sampled from a human donor in good health. What was sequenced was PBMCs. The gene calls are TRBV6-6 and TRBJ2-3; TRBD2 matches at 9 bases. DNA of the CDR3: TGTGCCAGCAGTTACATAAGCGGGGGGTCCGCAGATACGCAGTATTTT. This encodes CASSYISGGSADTQYF.